What follows describes a single T cell receptor beta chain. Sequenced by immunoSEQ multiplex PCR; TCRdb stores in-frame clones only, minus some. Found here are more than 95,000 clones, about 89% of them singletons; the top ten hold 25% to 30%. In germline, CDR1 is MGHDK, CDR2 SYGVNS. Trimming at V came to 7 bases and at J to 5 bases, leaving 8 bases not matched to a gene. The CDR3 totals 15 residues. These data belong to a study of T cell responses to AZD1222 COVID-19 vaccine. Here the sequenced sample was peripheral blood, taken on day 0 of AZD1222 vaccination. The sequence was obtained from an adult in good health. J is TRBJ2-4 and V is TRBV25-1, with 10 bases that match TRBD1. This CDR3 is CASTRTGGVQNIQYF. The CDR3 DNA is TGTGCCAGCACGAGGACAGGGGGGGTTCAAAACATTCAGTACTTC.